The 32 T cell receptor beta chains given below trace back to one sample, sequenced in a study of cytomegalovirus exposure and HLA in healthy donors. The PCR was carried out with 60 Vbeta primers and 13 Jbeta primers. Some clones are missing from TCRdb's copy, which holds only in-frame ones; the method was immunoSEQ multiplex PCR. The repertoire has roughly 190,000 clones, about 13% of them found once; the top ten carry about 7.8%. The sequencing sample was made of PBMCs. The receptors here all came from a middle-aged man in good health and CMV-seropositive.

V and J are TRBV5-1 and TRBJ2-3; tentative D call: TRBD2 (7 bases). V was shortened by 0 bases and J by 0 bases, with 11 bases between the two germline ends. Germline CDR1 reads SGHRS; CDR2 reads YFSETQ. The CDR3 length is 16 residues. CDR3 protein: CASSLAGGPSTDTQYF. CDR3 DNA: TGCGCCAGCAGCTTGGCCGGGGGGCCGAGCACAGATACGCAGTATTTT.

This chain's CDR3 is CASSLKEQGSTEAFF. The DNA of the CDR3 is TGTGCCAGCAGCTTAAAAGAACAGGGGAGCACTGAAGCTTTCTTT. The chain uses TRBV5-4 and TRBJ1-1, with 7 bases fitting TRBD1. Germline values: CDR1 SGHNT, CDR2 YYREEE (reference sequence). CDR3 length: 15 amino acids. Losses at the gene ends were 2 bases for V and 4 bases for J; bases not matched to a gene: 8.

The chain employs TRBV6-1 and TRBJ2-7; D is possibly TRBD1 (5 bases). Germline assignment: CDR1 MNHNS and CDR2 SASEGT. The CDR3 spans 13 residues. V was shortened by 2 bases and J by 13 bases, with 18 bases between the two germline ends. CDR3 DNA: TGTGCCAGCAGTGAATCGGGCAGGGCCCCTCCTTACTTC. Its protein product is CASSESGRAPPYF.

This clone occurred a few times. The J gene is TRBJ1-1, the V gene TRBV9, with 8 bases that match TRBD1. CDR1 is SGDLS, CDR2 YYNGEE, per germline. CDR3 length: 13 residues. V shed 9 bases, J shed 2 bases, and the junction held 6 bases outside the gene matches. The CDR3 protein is CATSTGANTEAFF. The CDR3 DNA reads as TGTGCCACCTCGACAGGGGCAAACACTGAAGCTTTCTTT.

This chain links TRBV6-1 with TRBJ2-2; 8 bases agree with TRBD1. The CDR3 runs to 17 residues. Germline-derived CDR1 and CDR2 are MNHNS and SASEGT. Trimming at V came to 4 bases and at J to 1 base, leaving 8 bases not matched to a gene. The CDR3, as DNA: TGTGCCAGCAGTGCCCAATCCGGGACAGGGAACACCGGGGAGCTGTTTTTT. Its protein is CASSAQSGTGNTGELFF.

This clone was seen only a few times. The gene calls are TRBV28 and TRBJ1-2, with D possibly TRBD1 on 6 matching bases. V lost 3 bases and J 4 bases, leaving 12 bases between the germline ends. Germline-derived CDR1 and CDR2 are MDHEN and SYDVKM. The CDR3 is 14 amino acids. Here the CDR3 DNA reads TGTGCCAGCAGTTTGGGGACATTCCTCTATGGCTACACCTTC. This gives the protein CASSLGTFLYGYTF.

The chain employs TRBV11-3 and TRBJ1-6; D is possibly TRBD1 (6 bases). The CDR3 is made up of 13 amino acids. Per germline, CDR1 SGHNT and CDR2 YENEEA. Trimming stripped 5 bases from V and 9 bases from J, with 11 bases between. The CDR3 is CASSRGGGSPLHF. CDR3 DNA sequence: TGTGCCAGCAGCCGAGGGGGGGGTTCACCCCTCCACTTT.

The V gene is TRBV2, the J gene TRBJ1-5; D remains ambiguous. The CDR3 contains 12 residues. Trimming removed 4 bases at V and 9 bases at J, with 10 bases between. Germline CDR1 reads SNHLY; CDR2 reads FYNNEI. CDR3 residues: CASSVVSGPQHF. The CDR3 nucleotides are TGTGCCAGCAGTGTTGTTAGCGGGCCCCAGCATTTT.

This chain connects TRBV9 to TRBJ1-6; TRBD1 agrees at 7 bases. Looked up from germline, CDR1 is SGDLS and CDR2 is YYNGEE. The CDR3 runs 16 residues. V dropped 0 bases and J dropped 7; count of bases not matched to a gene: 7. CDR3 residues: CASSVGGRDSNSPLHF. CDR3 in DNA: TGTGCCAGCAGCGTAGGAGGCAGGGACAGCAATTCACCCCTCCACTTT. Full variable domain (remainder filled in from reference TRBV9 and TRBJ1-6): DSGVTQTPKHLITATGQRVTLRCSPRSGDLSVYWYQQSLDQGLQFLIQYYNGEERAKGNILERFSAQQFPDLHSELNLSSLELGDSALYFCASSVGGRDSNSPLHFGNGTRLTVT.

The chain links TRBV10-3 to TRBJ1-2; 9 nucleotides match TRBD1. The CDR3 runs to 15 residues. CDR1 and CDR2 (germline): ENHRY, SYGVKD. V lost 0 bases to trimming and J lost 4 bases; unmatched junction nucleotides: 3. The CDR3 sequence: CAISESGDRVYGYTF. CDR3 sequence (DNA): TGTGCCATCAGTGAGTCAGGGGACAGGGTCTATGGCTACACCTTC.

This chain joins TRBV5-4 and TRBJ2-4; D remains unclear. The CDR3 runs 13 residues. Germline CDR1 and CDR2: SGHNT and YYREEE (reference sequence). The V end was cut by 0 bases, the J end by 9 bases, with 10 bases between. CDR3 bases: TGTGCCAGCAGCTTGGATGGCGGCAGCATTCAGTACTTC. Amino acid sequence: CASSLDGGSIQYF.

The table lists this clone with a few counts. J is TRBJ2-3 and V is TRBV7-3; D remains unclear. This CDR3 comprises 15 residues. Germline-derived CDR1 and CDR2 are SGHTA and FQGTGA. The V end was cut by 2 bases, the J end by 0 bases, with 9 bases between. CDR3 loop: CASSLDPRSTDTQYF. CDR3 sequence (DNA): TGTGCCAGCAGCTTAGATCCGAGGAGCACAGATACGCAGTATTTT.

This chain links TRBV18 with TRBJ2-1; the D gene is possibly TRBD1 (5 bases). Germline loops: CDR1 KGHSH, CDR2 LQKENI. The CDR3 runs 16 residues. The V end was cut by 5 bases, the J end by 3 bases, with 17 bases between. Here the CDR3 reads CASSSRDSPDYNEQFF. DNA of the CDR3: TGTGCCAGCTCATCGCGTGACAGTCCCGACTACAATGAGCAGTTCTTC.

The CDR3 coding sequence is TGCGCCAGCAGCCCGGGACTAGCACGCACAGATACGCAGTATTTT. Its translation: CASSPGLARTDTQYF. The chain has TRBV4-3 and TRBJ2-3; 9 bases agree with TRBD2. With 4 bases clipped from V and 1 base from J, the junction kept 3 bases outside the gene matches. Per the germline V gene, CDR1 is LGHNA and CDR2 is YSLEER. CDR3 length equals 15 residues.

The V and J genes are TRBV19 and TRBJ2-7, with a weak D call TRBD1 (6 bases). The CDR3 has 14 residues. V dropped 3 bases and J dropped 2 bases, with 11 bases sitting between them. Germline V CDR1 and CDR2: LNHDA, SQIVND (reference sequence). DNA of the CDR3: TGTGCCAGTAGTATGGGGGCAGGTACCTACGAGCAGTACTTC. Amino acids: CASSMGAGTYEQYF.

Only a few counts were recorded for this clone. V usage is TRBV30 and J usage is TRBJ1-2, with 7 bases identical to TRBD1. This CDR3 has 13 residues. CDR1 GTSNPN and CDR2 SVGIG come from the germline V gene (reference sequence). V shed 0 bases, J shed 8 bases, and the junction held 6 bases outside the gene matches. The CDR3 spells CAWSVSGGGGYTF. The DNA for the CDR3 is TGTGCCTGGAGTGTCTCAGGGGGAGGAGGCTACACCTTC.

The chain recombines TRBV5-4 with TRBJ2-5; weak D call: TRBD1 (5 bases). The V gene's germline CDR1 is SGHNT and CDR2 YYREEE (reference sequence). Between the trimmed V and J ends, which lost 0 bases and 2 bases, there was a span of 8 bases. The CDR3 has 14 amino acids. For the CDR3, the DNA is TGTGCCAGCAGCTTGGGGACATTACAAGAGACCCAGTACTTC. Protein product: CASSLGTLQETQYF.

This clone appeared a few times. The CDR3: CASSPKVAHGFTDTQYF. The CDR3 DNA reads TGTGCCAGCTCACCAAAGGTAGCGCATGGGTTTACAGATACGCAGTATTTT. The genes are TRBV18 and TRBJ2-3, with D perhaps TRBD2 (5 bases). The CDR3 length is 17 residues. CDR1 KGHSH and CDR2 LQKENI come from the germline V gene. Trimming took off 2 bases at V and 3 bases at J, with 18 bases between the two ends.

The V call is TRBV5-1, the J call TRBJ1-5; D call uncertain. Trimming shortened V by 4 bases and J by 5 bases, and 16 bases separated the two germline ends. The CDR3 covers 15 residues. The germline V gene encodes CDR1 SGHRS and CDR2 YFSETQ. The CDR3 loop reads CASSPEGESHQPQHF. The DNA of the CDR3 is TGCGCCAGCAGCCCAGAGGGAGAAAGTCATCAGCCCCAGCATTTT.

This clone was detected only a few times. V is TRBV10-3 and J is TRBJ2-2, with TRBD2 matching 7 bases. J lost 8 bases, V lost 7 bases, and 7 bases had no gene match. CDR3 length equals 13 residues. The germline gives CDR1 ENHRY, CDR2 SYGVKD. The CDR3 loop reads CAITRTSGGELFF. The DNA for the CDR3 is TGTGCCATCACGAGGACTAGTGGAGGGGAGCTGTTTTTT.

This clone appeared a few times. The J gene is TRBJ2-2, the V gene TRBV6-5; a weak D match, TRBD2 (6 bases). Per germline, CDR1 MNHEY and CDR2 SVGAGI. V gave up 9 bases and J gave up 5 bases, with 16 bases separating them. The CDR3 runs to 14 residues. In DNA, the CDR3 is TGTGCCAGTTGGGGGAGGCTGGAAACCGGGGAGCTGTTTTTT. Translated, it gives CASWGRLETGELFF.

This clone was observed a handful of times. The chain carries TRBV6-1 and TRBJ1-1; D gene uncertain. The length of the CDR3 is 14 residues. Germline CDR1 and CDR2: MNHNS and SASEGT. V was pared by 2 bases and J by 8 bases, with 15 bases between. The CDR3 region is CASSEQLTQKEAFF. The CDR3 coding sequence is TGTGCCAGCAGTGAACAATTAACCCAGAAGGAAGCTTTCTTT.

The CDR3 nucleotides read TGTGCCAGTAGTACCCTCCAGACTAGCGGGGGACACACAGATACGCAGTATTTT. It encodes CASSTLQTSGGHTDTQYF. This sequence joins TRBV19 and TRBJ2-3, with 12 bases identical to TRBD2. Germline V gene lookup returns CDR1 LNHDA and CDR2 SQIVND (reference sequence). Trimming at V came to 4 bases and at J to 2 bases, leaving 10 bases not matched to a gene. The CDR3 spans 18 residues.

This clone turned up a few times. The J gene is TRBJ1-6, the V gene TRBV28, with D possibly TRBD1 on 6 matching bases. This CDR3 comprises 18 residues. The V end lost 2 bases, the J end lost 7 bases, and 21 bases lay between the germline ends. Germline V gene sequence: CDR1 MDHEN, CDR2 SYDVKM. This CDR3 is CASSLARGGPRGNSPLHF. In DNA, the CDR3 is TGTGCCAGCAGTTTAGCCCGGGGGGGGCCTAGGGGAAATTCACCCCTCCACTTT.

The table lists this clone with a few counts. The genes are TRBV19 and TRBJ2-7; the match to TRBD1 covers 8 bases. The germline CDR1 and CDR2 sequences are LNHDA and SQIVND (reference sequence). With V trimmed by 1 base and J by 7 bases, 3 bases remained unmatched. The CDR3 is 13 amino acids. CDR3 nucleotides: TGTGCCAGTAGTATAGCCAGGGGGCGTGAGCAGTACTTC. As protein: CASSIARGREQYF.

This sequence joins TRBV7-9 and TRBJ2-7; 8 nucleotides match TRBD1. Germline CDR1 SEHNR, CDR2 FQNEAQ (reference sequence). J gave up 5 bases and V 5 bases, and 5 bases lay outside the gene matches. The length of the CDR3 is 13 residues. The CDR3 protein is CASSPGQVNEQYF. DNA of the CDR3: TGTGCCAGCAGCCCGGGACAGGTAAACGAGCAGTACTTC.

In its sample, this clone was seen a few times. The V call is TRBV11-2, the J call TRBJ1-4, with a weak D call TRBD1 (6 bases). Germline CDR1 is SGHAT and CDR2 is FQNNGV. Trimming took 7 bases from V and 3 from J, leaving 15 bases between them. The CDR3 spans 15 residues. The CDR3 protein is CASTLAGAANEKLFF. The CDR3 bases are TGTGCCAGCACCCTAGCGGGGGCGGCTAATGAAAAACTGTTTTTT.

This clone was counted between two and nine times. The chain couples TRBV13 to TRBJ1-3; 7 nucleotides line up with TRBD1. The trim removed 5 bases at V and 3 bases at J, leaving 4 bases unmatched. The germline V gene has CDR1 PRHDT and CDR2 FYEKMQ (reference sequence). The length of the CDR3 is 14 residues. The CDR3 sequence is CASSAYRGGNTIYF. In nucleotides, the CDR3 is TGTGCCAGCAGCGCATACAGGGGTGGAAACACCATATATTTT. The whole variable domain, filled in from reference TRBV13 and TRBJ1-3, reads AAGVIQSPRHLIKEKRETATLKCYPIPRHDTVYWYQQGPGQDPQFLISFYEKMQSDKGSIPDRFSAQQFSDYHSELNMSSLELGDSALYFCASSAYRGGNTIYFGEGSWLTVV.

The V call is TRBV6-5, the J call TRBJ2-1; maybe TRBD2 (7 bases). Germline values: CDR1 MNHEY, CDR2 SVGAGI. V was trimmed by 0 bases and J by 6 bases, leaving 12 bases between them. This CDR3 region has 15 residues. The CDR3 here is CASSYSGGPVNEQFF. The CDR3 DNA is TGTGCCAGCAGTTACTCGGGGGGGCCGGTCAATGAGCAGTTCTTC.

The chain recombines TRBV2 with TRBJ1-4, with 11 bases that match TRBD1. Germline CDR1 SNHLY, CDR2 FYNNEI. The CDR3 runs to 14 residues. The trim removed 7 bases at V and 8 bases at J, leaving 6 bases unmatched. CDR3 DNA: TGTGCCAGCATTGGGGACAGGGGGGGAGAAAAACTGTTTTTT. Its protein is CASIGDRGGEKLFF.

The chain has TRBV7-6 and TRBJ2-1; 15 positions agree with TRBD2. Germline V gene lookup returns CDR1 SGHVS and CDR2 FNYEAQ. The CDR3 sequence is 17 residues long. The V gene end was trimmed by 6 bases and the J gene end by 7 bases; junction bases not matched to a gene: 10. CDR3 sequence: CASRPPRTSGGENEQFF. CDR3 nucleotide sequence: TGTGCCAGCAGACCGCCCCGGACTAGCGGGGGGGAAAATGAGCAGTTCTTC.

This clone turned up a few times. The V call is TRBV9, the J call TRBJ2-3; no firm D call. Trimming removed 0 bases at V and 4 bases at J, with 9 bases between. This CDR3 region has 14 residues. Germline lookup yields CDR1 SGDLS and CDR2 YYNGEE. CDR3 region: CASSVGLAPDTQYF. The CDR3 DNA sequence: TGTGCCAGCAGCGTAGGTTTGGCCCCAGATACGCAGTATTTT.